The rows below give T cell receptor beta chains drawn from one sample of a study of blood T cells in healthy people across ages. TCRdb re-called the 5' RACE reads with MiXCR, one entry per CDR3 protein. The table lists 1 million to 1.2 million distinct CDR3 sequences, 35% to 45% of them singletons. Sample: blood. These receptor sequences come from a man aged 18-30 years in good health. Both conserved end residues are part of each CDR3. Size values are once, few and many counts, or a class for expanded clones, and some rows have none.

few	TRBV5-4	TRBJ1-2	CASSPRPGGYTF
.	TRBV20-1	TRBJ2-7	CSARRISSYEQYF
few	TRBV7-9	TRBJ1-4	CASSLTDRDTATNEKLFF
.	TRBV3-1	TRBJ1-1	CASSQGFGTEAFF
once	TRBV12-3/TRBV12-4	TRBJ2-5	CASSLARGGETQYF
few	TRBV20-1	.	CSARRQNYEQYF
few	TRBV13	TRBJ1-1	CASSLRGSGDTEAFF
few	TRBV6-1	TRBJ2-1	CASSDRANEQFF
once	TRBV7-8	TRBJ2-1	CASSPGQGAYEQFF
few	TRBV5-6	TRBJ1-2	CASSFLSVGRPGYGYTF
.	TRBV4-3	TRBJ2-2	CASSQSLAGGLNSGELFF
.	TRBV7-3	TRBJ2-2	CASSPSIGELFF
few	TRBV6-1	TRBJ1-2	CASKNAGTGYGYTF
many	TRBV29-1	TRBJ1-2	CSVGVWDAVNYGYTF
few	TRBV19	TRBJ2-1	CASSVDSGGPYNEQFF
.	TRBV7-2	TRBJ1-2	CASSLEGTPINYGYTF
.	TRBV27	TRBJ1-2	CASSLLTGKSSGYGYTF
.	TRBV29-1	TRBJ2-5	CSVGPRREETQYF
.	TRBV29-1	TRBJ2-1	CSVTGGGSYNEQFF
.	TRBV12-3/TRBV12-4	TRBJ2-7	CASSIHGQGDYEQYF
.	TRBV20-1	TRBJ1-1	CSVKMGEPEAFF
few	TRBV29-1	TRBJ2-7	CSVEEGGIYEQYF
few	TRBV27	TRBJ1-5	CASSWTGTNQPQHF
few	TRBV12-3/TRBV12-4	TRBJ1-2	CASSVSSRDGYTF
.	TRBV5-5	TRBJ1-5	CASSLAWGNGQPQHF
few	TRBV5-1	TRBJ1-4	CASSQAGQDEKLFF
.	TRBV28	TRBJ1-5	CASSLGFEESGGDQPQHF
.	TRBV6-1	TRBJ2-7	CASSERDEGFYEQYF
.	TRBV5-4	TRBJ2-3	CASRVAGGLGDTQYF
.	TRBV11-1	TRBJ2-1	CASSFGQGTRDEQFF
.	TRBV7-9	TRBJ2-3	CASSLAAIYTDTQYF
once	TRBV12-3/TRBV12-4	TRBJ2-3	CASTSAWGADTQYF
few	TRBV5-1	TRBJ1-1	CASGAQGVPEAFF
.	TRBV24-1	TRBJ2-1	CATSDKDEQFF
.	TRBV12-5	TRBJ2-3	CASGLEGQGDTQYF
.	TRBV5-1	TRBJ1-2	CASSRWGQGSYGYTF
.	TRBV21-1	TRBJ1-6	CASSKREIGDSNSPLHF
few	TRBV6-6	TRBJ1-1	CASSYFSSLAFF
.	TRBV13	TRBJ1-2	CASSLARRQINYGYTF
few	TRBV14	TRBJ2-1	CASSPRLEGEQFF
.	TRBV12-3/TRBV12-4	TRBJ2-3	CASSLARAVSTDAEYF